Below are 16 T cell receptor beta chains sequenced from a single sample in a study of shared clonotypes between healthy human individuals. Sequencing used immunoSEQ multiplex PCR; TCRdb keeps in-frame clones, though not all of them. Among about 2.4 million clones listed, approximately 93% were seen once. The sequencing input was naive CD4+ T cells from PBMCs. As to subset: CD45RA+ positively selected. All receptors come from a man younger than 30 in good health. Some clones in this sample may be carry-over from other donors' samples.

The V call is TRBV15, the J call TRBJ1-3; D is ambiguous. CDR1 is LNHNV and CDR2 is YYDKDF in the germline V gene (reference sequence). The CDR3 is 11 residues long. Between the trimmed V and J ends, which lost 3 bases and 9 bases, there was a span of 6 bases. CDR3 DNA: TGTGCCACCAGCAGTCAAAGCACCATATATTTT. The encoded protein is CATSSQSTIYF. Drawing the rest from reference TRBV15 and TRBJ1-3, the complete variable domain is DAMVIQNPRYQVTQFGKPVTLSCSQTLNHNVMYWYQQKSSQAPKLLFHYYDKDFNNEADTPDNFQSRRPNTSFCFLDIRSPGLGDTAMYLCATSSQSTIYFGEGSWLTVV.

For this clone: The sample carries other DNA sequences with the same CDR3. V and J are TRBV6-6 and TRBJ2-1; 7 bases agree with TRBD2. This CDR3 is built from 14 residues. CDR1 and CDR2 from the germline V gene are MNHNY and SVGAGI (reference sequence). V gave up 5 bases and J gave up 0 bases; unmatched junction bases: 1. The CDR3 nucleotides read TGTGCCAGCAGTCGCGGGAGCTCCTACAATGAGCAGTTCTTC. Amino acid sequence: CASSRGSSYNEQFF.

V usage is TRBV6-6 and J usage is TRBJ2-7, with 11 bases identical to TRBD2. CDR3 length: 16 residues. J lost 3 bases, V lost 4 bases, and 8 bases had no gene match. Germline V gene sequence: CDR1 MNHNY, CDR2 SVGAGI (reference sequence). The CDR3 loop is CASSLNTGTSGYEQYF. The DNA of the CDR3 is TGTGCCAGCAGTTTAAACACCGGGACTAGCGGCTACGAGCAGTACTTC.

As concerns this clone: This sample also contains other DNA sequences that code for the same CDR3. The rearrangement links TRBV7-3 to TRBJ2-2, with D perhaps matching TRBD1 (5 bases). V lost 2 bases, J lost 4 bases, and 5 bases lay in between. The CDR3 has 13 residues. Germline assignment: CDR1 SGHTA and CDR2 FQGTGA. In DNA, the CDR3 is TGTGCCAGCAGCTTACAGGGCACCGGGGAGCTGTTTTTT. This encodes CASSLQGTGELFF.

The chain couples TRBV9 to TRBJ2-3; TRBD1 agrees at 10 bases. The V gene end was trimmed by 4 bases and the J gene end by 0 bases; junction bases not matched to a gene: 14. Germline V gene lookup returns CDR1 SGDLS and CDR2 YYNGEE. There are 19 residues in the CDR3. CDR3: CASSPWNGQGVPSTDTQYF. CDR3 DNA: TGTGCCAGCAGCCCTTGGAACGGACAGGGGGTCCCTAGCACAGATACGCAGTATTTT.

The chain joins TRBV7-3 to TRBJ2-1; 7 bases fit TRBD1. The junction had 7 bases not matched to a gene; V was cut back by 5 bases and J by 3 bases. Germline V lookup: CDR1 SGHTA, CDR2 FQGTGA. CDR3 length: 15 residues. CDR3 loop: CASSRRGQSYNEQFF. DNA of the CDR3: TGTGCCAGCAGCCGAAGGGGGCAAAGCTACAATGAGCAGTTCTTC.

V is TRBV5-1 and J is TRBJ1-3, with TRBD1 as a possible D gene (6 bases). Germline V gives CDR1 SGHRS, CDR2 YFSETQ. CDR3 length: 15 residues. Deletions cut 3 bases from V and 0 bases from J, with 10 bases between. CDR3 bases: TGCGCCAGCAGCTCGGGACACCTCTCTGGAAACACCATATATTTT. It specifies CASSSGHLSGNTIYF.

The chain joins TRBV7-2 to TRBJ1-1, with TRBD1 as a possible D gene (5 bases). The CDR3 runs to 14 residues. V lost 7 bases to trimming and J lost 3 bases, with 15 bases between them. CDR1 and CDR2 (germline): SGHTA, FQGNSA. CDR3 sequence (DNA): TGTGCCAGCACCAGGGTGGGTTGGGACACTGAAGCTTTCTTT. Protein product: CASTRVGWDTEAFF.

The genes are TRBV5-1 and TRBJ2-7; 12 bases map to TRBD1. The CDR3 extends over 17 amino acids. With V trimmed by 2 bases and J by 7 bases, 13 bases remained unmatched. The germline gives CDR1 SGHRS, CDR2 YFSETQ. The CDR3 sequence: CASSFTPGQGASREQYF. Here the CDR3 DNA reads TGCGCCAGCAGCTTTACGCCGGGACAGGGGGCTTCGCGGGAGCAGTACTTC.

This rearrangement joins TRBV9 to TRBJ2-2, with D unresolved. Germline V gives CDR1 SGDLS, CDR2 YYNGEE. This CDR3 comprises 12 residues. Trimming removed 6 bases at V and 9 bases at J, with 12 bases between. CDR3 sequence (DNA): TGTGCCAGCAACCAACCCAGACGGGAGCTGTTTTTT. It translates to CASNQPRRELFF.

This chain links TRBV2 with TRBJ2-1, with 9 nucleotides matching TRBD2. The CDR3 is 14 amino acids. J lost 7 bases, V lost 3 bases, and 4 bases had no gene match. Germline V gene lookup returns CDR1 SNHLY and CDR2 FYNNEI. CDR3 DNA sequence: TGTGCCAGCAGTGATTTTAGCGGGAGTAATGAGCAGTTCTTC. As protein: CASSDFSGSNEQFF.

V and J are TRBV30 and TRBJ1-2, with D uncertain. Germline loops: CDR1 GTSNPN, CDR2 SVGIG (reference sequence). Trimming stripped 2 bases from V and 7 bases from J, with 8 bases between. This CDR3 is built from 11 residues. The chain's CDR3 is CAWSLFFGYTF. The DNA for the CDR3 is TGTGCCTGGAGTCTTTTTTTTGGCTACACCTTC.

The chain couples TRBV2 to TRBJ2-1; 12 bases agree with TRBD2. The CDR3 contains 18 residues. V lost 4 bases and J lost 7; bases outside the gene matches: 14. Per the germline V gene, CDR1 is SNHLY and CDR2 is FYNNEI. CDR3 protein: CASSVSVELAGGRNEQFF. As DNA, the CDR3 is TGTGCCAGCAGTGTTTCTGTCGAGCTAGCGGGGGGGAGGAATGAGCAGTTCTTC.

The J gene is TRBJ1-1, the V gene TRBV19; D remains ambiguous. The length of the CDR3 is 14 residues. The germline CDR1 and CDR2 sequences are LNHDA and SQIVND (reference sequence). Between the trimmed V and J ends, which lost 3 bases and 1 base, there was a span of 9 bases. The CDR3 DNA reads as TGTGCCAGTAGTATCCCCCGGGGGAACACTGAAGCTTTCTTT. Amino acids: CASSIPRGNTEAFF.

The chain is built from TRBV11-3 and TRBJ2-7; D assignment may be TRBD1 or TRBD2 (7 bases each). Germline assignment: CDR1 SGHNT and CDR2 YENEEA. V lost 5 bases to trimming and J lost 6 bases, with 17 bases between them. The CDR3 is 14 amino acids. CDR3 DNA: TGTGCCAGCAGCCCAGGGGGGGATTCGGTCGAGCAGTACTTC. Amino acid sequence: CASSPGGDSVEQYF.

This clone was observed a single time. The chain is built from TRBV5-1 and TRBJ1-2; D gene uncertain. Germline CDR1 reads SGHRS; CDR2 reads YFSETQ. The CDR3 is 14 residues long. V gave up 1 base and J gave up 3 bases, with 10 bases separating them. The chain's CDR3 is CASSLSAVDYGYTF. For the CDR3, the DNA is TGCGCCAGCAGCTTGTCCGCGGTGGACTATGGCTACACCTTC.